This section outlines one TCR beta chain sequence together with its context. Antigen: not known. The CDR3 sequence is 14 residues long. Germline lookup yields CDR1 LGHNA and CDR2 YNFKEQ. Isolated RNA was reverse transcribed in full, so expressed TCRB transcripts were sequenced. Data came from immunoSEQ multiplex PCR; TCRdb stores just in-frame clones and leaves some out. The table records 45,000 to 60,000 clones, approximately 60% of them present only once. The data stem from a study of beta chain features in type 1 diabetes. About the research overall: The samples had around 98 million sorted cells examined in all.

Points from the study as a whole: Shortening of TCRB CDR3s, moderate but significant, appeared in all four CD4+ subsets of Type 1 diabetes patients. With patients and controls alike, PCR might favor shorter templates to an equal degree. Naive, central memory and Treg TCRB repertoires appeared more alike in patients than in healthy donors. Fewer junction insertions and more nucleotide deletions appeared in type 1 diabetes patients.

The sequence derives from a woman between 25 and 40 years old with type 1 diabetes. The sequencing sample was made of stem cell memory CD4+ T cells from blood. The rearrangement joins TRBV4-2 to TRBJ2-5, with TRBD1 matching 9 bases. The DNA end is a closer match to TRBJ2-7, so the J assignment may be wrong. CDR3 DNA sequence: TGTGCCAGCAGCCAAGGACAGGGGGCCTACGAGCAGTACTTC. Its translation: CASSQGQGAYEQYF.